These T cell receptor beta chains were read from a single sample in a study of shared clonotypes between healthy human individuals. Clones were sequenced by immunoSEQ multiplex PCR, and TCRdb holds only the in-frame ones, with some missing. Altogether 2 million to 2.5 million clones are present, approximately 94% being singletons, with the ten largest covering about 1.8%. The sample consisted of naive CD8+ T cells from PBMCs. The source is a man younger than 30 in good health. Some clones in this sample may be carry-over from other donors' samples. The CDR3 runs from the conserved cysteine through the conserved F or W. A D gene is named only where the DNA matches it firmly. The size of a clone is reported for some rows only, either as once, few or many, or as a class for expanded clones.

size,D,V,J,DNA,CDR3
.,.,TRBV10-3,TRBJ2-7,TGTGCCATCAGTGAGTCCCTCCGCGGGCCCGCGAAGGACGAGCAGTACTTC,CAISESLRGPAKDEQYF
.,TRBD2,TRBV5-6,TRBJ2-1,TGTGCCAGCAGCGGGGGATGGACTAGAGAGCAGTTCTTC,CASSGGWTREQFF
few,.,TRBV4-2,TRBJ1-5,TGTGCCAGCAGCCAAGAGCGACAGGCTAGCAATCAGCCCCAGCATTTT,CASSQERQASNQPQHF
.,.,TRBV19,TRBJ1-1,TGTGCCAGTAGTATTTCTGGGGCGAACACTGAAGCTTTCTTT,CASSISGANTEAFF
.,.,TRBV28,TRBJ2-4,TGTGCCAGCAGTTTATATTGGGACACAGCCAAAAACATTCAGTACTTC,CASSLYWDTAKNIQYF
.,TRBD1,TRBV5-4,TRBJ1-2,TGTGCCAGCAGCGCAGTGGGACAGGGAAGAGACTATGGCTACACCTTC,CASSAVGQGRDYGYTF
.,.,TRBV27,TRBJ2-1,TGTGCCAGCAGTTTATCACCAGCCTACAATGAGCAGTTCTTC,CASSLSPAYNEQFF
.,.,TRBV27,TRBJ2-7,TGTGCCAGCAGTCCCTCCTCCGGGACGAAGTCCTACGAGCAGTACTTC,CASSPSSGTKSYEQYF
.,TRBD1,TRBV4-1,TRBJ2-7,TGCGCCAGCAGCCAAAGACAGGGAACCTACGAGCAGTACTTC,CASSQRQGTYEQYF
.,.,TRBV2,TRBJ2-7,TGTGCCAGGCAGGGAGTCGGCGAGCAGTACTTC,CARQGVGEQYF
.,.,TRBV7-9,TRBJ2-1,TGTGCCAGCAGCCTTTACGACAATGAGCAGTTCTTC,CASSLYDNEQFF
.,TRBD1,TRBV9,TRBJ1-2,TGTGCCAGCAGCCCCTGGGACAGGGTTAACTATGGCTACACCTTC,CASSPWDRVNYGYTF
.,TRBD1,TRBV27,TRBJ2-3,TGTGCCAGCAGTGCTTCCGGGACAGGGGTATTAACGCAGTATTTT,CASSASGTGVLTQYF
.,TRBD2,TRBV6-5,TRBJ2-4,TGTGCCAGCAGTGGGAGCGGGAGGGTGGACATTCAGTACTTC,CASSGSGRVDIQYF
.,TRBD2,TRBV7-9,TRBJ2-1,TGTGCCAGCAGCTGGAGCGGGAGGGCCCTTAATGAGCAGTTCTTC,CASSWSGRALNEQFF
.,.,TRBV19,TRBJ1-1,TGTGCCAGTAGACTCGGGGTAACTGAAGCTTTCTTT,CASRLGVTEAFF
few,.,TRBV29-1,TRBJ1-1,TGCAGCGTCAGAAACACTGAAGCTTTCTTT,CSVRNTEAFF
.,TRBD1,TRBV5-6,TRBJ2-7,TGTGCCAGCAGCACTCGGACAGGGGGCTGGGGGAGCTCCTACGAGCAGTACTTC,CASSTRTGGWGSSYEQYF
.,.,TRBV29-1,TRBJ2-7,TGCAGCGTTGTGCCCTCCAGGGACGGCGGATTCTACGAGCAGTACTTC,CSVVPSRDGGFYEQYF
.,TRBD1,TRBV6-1,TRBJ1-2,TGTGCCAGCAGTAGCCGGACAGGGAACTATGGCTACACCTTC,CASSSRTGNYGYTF
.,.,TRBV7-6,TRBJ2-2,TGTGCCAGCAGGTATAAGGCGGGTAACACCGGGGAGCTGTTTTTT,CASRYKAGNTGELFF
once,.,TRBV6-5,TRBJ2-1,TGTGCCAGCAGTTACTCCGGGGGCTCCAATGAGCAGTTCTTC,CASSYSGGSNEQFF
once,.,TRBV7-9,TRBJ2-3,TGTGCCAGCACAAATTTCAGCACAGATACGCAGTATTTT,CASTNFSTDTQYF